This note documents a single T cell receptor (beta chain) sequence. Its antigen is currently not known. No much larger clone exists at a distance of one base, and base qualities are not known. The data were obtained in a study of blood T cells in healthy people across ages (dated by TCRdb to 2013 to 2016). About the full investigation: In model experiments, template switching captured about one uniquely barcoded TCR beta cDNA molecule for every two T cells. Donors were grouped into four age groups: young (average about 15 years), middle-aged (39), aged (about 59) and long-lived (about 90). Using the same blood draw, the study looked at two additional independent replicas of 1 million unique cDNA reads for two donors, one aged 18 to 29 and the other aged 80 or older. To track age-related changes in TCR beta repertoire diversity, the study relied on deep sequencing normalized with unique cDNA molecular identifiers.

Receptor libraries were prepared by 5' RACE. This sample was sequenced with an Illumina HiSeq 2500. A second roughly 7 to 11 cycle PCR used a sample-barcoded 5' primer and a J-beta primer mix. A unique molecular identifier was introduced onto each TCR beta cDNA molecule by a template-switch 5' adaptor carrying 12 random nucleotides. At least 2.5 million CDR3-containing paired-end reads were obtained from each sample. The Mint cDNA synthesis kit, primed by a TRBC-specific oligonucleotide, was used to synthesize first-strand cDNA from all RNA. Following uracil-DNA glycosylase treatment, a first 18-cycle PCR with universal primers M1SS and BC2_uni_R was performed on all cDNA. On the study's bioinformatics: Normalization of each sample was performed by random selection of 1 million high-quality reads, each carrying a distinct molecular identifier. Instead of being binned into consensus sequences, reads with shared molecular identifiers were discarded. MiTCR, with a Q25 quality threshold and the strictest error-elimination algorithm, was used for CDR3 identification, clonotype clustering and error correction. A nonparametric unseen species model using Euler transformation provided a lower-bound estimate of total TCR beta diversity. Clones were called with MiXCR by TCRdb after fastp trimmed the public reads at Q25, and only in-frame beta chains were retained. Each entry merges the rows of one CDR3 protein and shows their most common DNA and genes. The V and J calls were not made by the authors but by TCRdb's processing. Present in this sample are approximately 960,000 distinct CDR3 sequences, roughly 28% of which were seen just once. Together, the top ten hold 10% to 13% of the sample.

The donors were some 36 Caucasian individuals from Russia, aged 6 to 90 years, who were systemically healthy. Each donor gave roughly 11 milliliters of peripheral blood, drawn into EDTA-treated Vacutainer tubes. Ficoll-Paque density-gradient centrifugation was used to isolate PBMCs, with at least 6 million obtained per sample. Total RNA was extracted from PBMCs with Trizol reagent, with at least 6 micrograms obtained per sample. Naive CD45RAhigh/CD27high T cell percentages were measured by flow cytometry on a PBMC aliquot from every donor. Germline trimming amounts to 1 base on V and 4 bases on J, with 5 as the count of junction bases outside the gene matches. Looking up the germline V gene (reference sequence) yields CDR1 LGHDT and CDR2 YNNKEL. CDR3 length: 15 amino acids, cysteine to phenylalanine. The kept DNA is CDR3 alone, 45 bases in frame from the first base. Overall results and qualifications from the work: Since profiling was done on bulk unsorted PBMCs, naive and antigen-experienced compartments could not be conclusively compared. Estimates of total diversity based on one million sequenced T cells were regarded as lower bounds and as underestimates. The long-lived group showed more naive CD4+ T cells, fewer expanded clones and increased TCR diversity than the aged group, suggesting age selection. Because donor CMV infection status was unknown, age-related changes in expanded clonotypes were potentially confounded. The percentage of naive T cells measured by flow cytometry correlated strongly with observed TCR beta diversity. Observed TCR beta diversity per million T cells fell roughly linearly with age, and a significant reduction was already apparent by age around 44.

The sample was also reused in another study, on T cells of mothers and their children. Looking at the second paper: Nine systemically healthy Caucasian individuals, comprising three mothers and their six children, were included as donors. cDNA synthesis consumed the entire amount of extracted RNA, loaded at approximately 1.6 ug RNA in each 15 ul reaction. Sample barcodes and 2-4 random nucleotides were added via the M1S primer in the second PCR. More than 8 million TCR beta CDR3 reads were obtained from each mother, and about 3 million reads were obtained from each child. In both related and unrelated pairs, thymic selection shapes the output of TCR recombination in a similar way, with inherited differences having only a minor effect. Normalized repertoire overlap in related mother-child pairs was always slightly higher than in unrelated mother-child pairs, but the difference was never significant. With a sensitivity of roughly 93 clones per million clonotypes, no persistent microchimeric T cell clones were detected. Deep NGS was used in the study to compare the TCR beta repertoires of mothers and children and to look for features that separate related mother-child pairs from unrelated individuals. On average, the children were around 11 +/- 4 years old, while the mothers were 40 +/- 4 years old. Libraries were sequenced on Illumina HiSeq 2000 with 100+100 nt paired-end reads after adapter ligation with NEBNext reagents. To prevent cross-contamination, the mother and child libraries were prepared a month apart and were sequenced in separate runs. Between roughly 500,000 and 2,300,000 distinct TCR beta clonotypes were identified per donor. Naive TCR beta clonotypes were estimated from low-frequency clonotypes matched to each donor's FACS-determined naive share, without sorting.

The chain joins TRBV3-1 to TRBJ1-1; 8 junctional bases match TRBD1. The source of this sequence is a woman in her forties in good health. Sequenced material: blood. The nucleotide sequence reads TGTGCCAGCAGCCAAGTTCCAGGGGGCGGCACTGAAGCTTTCTTT. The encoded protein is CASSQVPGGGTEAFF.